This entry lists 29 T cell receptor beta chains sequenced from one sample in a study of T cell repertoires in cytomegalovirus infection. One entry per CDR3 protein results from TCRdb running MiXCR on the reads. Of some 800,000 distinct CDR3 sequences in the sample, approximately 29% were seen once. Their recognized antigens are unknown. This material consisted of cultured CD8+ T cells from PBMCs, taken from culture after CMV antigen stimulation. The source of these receptors is a human donor in good health (CMV status not recorded). Some clones in this sample may be carry-over from other donors' samples.

This clonotype was counted at least ten times. The chain uses TRBV7-2 and TRBJ2-7; the D is unclear. With 1 base removed from V and 2 bases from J, the gap between germline ends came to 15 bases. CDR3 length equals 16 residues. The germline V gene has CDR1 SGHTA and CDR2 FQGNSA. This chain's CDR3 is CASSLVDPVLPYEQYF. CDR3 in DNA: TGTGCCAGCAGCTTAGTCGATCCCGTACTTCCCTACGAGCAGTACTTC.

Ten or more counts support this clonotype. The V call is TRBV7-6, the J call TRBJ2-3; D assignment may be TRBD1 or TRBD2 (5 bases each). The ends were cut back, 5 bases at V and 2 bases at J, with 17 bases in the middle. CDR1 and CDR2 from the germline V gene are SGHVS and FNYEAQ. The CDR3 consists of 16 residues. The CDR3 region is CASSPKGGGNTDTQYF. The DNA for the CDR3 is TGTGCCAGCAGCCCAAAGGGTGGGGGAAACACAGATACGCAGTATTTT.

The chain joins TRBV27 to TRBJ2-5; TRBD1 agrees at 10 bases. Germline V CDR1 and CDR2: MNHEY, SMNVEV (reference sequence). The CDR3 is 19 residues long. The V gene end was trimmed by 4 bases and the J gene end by 5 bases; junction bases not matched to a gene: 19. The CDR3: CASSCPITGQGVIRETQYF. Written as DNA, the CDR3 is TGTGCCAGCAGTTGCCCAATAACCGGACAGGGGGTGATCAGGGAGACCCAGTACTTC.

This clonotype has just a few counts. The V call is TRBV5-1, the J call TRBJ2-7; no definite D call. The germline V and J ends were trimmed by 0 bases and 4 bases, with 14 bases remaining between them. This CDR3 has 15 amino acids. CDR1 and CDR2 (germline): SGHRS, YFSETQ. The CDR3 nucleotides are TGCGCCAGCAGCTTGGCCACGGGCACGCCATACGAGCAGTACTTC. It encodes CASSLATGTPYEQYF.

The chain uses TRBV2 and TRBJ1-2; no reliable D call. The CDR3 contains 14 residues. V was cut by 0 bases and J by 8 bases, with 13 bases left in between. Germline V lookup: CDR1 SNHLY, CDR2 FYNNEI. The CDR3 DNA reads as TGTGCCAGCAGTGAAGCGCTTGCGGGCTCGGGCTACACCTTC. It translates to CASSEALAGSGYTF. Supplemented by reference TRBV2 and TRBJ1-2, the full variable domain reads EPEVTQTPSHQVTQMGQEVILRCVPISNHLYFYWYRQILGQKVEFLVSFYNNEISEKSEIFDDQFSVERPDGSNFTLKIRSTKLEDSAMYFCASSEALAGSGYTFGSGTRLTVV.

The table lists this clonotype with a few counts. At one of its ends the junction is not consistent with the germline gene, which may arise from a read error. This chain joins TRBV7-6 and TRBJ2-1, with D perhaps assigned TRBD1 or TRBD2 (8 bases each). The CDR3 loop spans 18 amino acids. Per germline, CDR1 SGHVS and CDR2 FNYEAQ. In DNA form, the CDR3 reads TGTGCTAGCAGCTTAGCGGGACAGGACGGCGATGGCTACAATGAGCAGTTCTTC. It yields the protein CASSLAGQDGDGYNEQFF.

The table lists this clonotype with a few counts. The chain combines TRBV12-3 or TRBV12-4 with TRBJ1-5; TRBD1 might be the D (5 bases). V was trimmed by 1 base and J by 0 bases, leaving 10 bases between them. The CDR3 is 16 amino acids. The CDR3 here is CASSLGGTHSNQPQHF. The CDR3 DNA reads TGTGCCAGCAGTTTAGGCGGGACTCATAGCAATCAGCCCCAGCATTTT.

This CDR3 is CASTNPGQGDTNEKLFF. The CDR3 DNA reads TGTGCCAGCACCAACCCAGGACAGGGGGACACTAATGAAAAACTGTTTTTT. V gene TRBV7-9 combines with J gene TRBJ1-4; 10 positions agree with TRBD1. The CDR3 is 17 amino acids. The V gene's germline CDR1 is SEHNR and CDR2 FQNEAQ (reference sequence). J lost 2 bases, V lost 7 bases, and 10 bases had no gene match.

A few counts support this clonotype. The DNA is omitted, as the CDR3 cannot be located on it reliably, and the CDR3 follows TCRdb's listing. J is TRBJ2-1 and V is TRBV28; the table names TRBD1, a call not compared with the DNA. 16 amino acids form the CDR3, both terminal residues included. Germline V gene lookup returns CDR1 MDHEN and CDR2 SYDVKM. CDR3 amino acids: CAILPGTLNFGDEQFF.

The chain links TRBV7-9 to TRBJ1-4; D gene ambiguous. Germline V gives CDR1 SEHNR, CDR2 FQNEAQ (reference sequence). Trimming took off 4 bases at V and 6 bases at J, with 18 bases between the two ends. This CDR3 has 16 residues. The CDR3 protein is CASSYISGEEDEKLFF. The CDR3 nucleotides are TGTGCCAGCAGCTATATCTCAGGTGAAGAGGATGAAAAACTGTTTTTT.

V is TRBV7-6 and J is TRBJ2-1, with 8 bases fitting TRBD2. Germline CDR1 SGHVS, CDR2 FNYEAQ. This CDR3 is 17 amino acids long. Trimming cost V 2 bases and J 7 bases; bases outside gene matches: 13. The DNA of the CDR3 is TGTGCCAGCAGCTTAACGCCACGGGGGGGGGGCCGGAATGAGCAGTTCTTC. This codes for CASSLTPRGGGRNEQFF.

The J gene is TRBJ2-7, the V gene TRBV19; D is perhaps TRBD1 or TRBD2 (5 bases each). There are 14 residues in the CDR3. The germline V gene encodes CDR1 LNHDA and CDR2 SQIVND (reference sequence). V gave up 1 base and J gave up 4 bases, with 11 bases separating them. Here the CDR3 DNA reads TGTGCCAGTAGTATAGCGGGACCCAATTACGAGCAGTACTTC. It encodes CASSIAGPNYEQYF.

Only a few counts were recorded for this clonotype. The J gene is TRBJ2-7, the V gene TRBV5-5; weak D call: TRBD2 (6 bases). The CDR3 sequence is 15 residues long. Trimming stripped 3 bases from V and 0 bases from J, with 13 bases between. CDR1 and CDR2 from the germline V gene are SGHKS and YYEKEE (reference sequence). The CDR3 spells CASSSAGRSSYEQYF. DNA for the CDR3: TGTGCCAGCAGCTCAGCGGGCCGGAGCTCCTACGAGCAGTACTTC.

This clonotype came up a few times. V is TRBV7-8 and J is TRBJ2-7; D is unclear. The germline gives CDR1 SGHVS, CDR2 FQNEAQ. This CDR3 region has 14 residues. Trimming cost V 2 bases and J 3 bases, with 11 bases left between them. The CDR3, as DNA: TGTGCCAGCAGCTTATTTCAGGAGCGCTACGAGCAGTACTTC. This gives the protein CASSLFQERYEQYF.

This sequence joins TRBV7-6 and TRBJ1-2; D not certain. Trimming took 5 bases from V and 3 from J, leaving 22 bases between them. In germline, CDR1 is SGHVS, CDR2 FNYEAQ. CDR3 size: 17 residues. CDR3 sequence: CASSPGLGLGVDYGYTF. CDR3 nucleotides: TGTGCCAGCAGCCCCGGGTTAGGGTTAGGCGTTGACTATGGCTACACCTTC. Complete variable domain (other parts from reference TRBV7-6 and TRBJ1-2): GAGVSQSPRYKVTKRGQDVALRCDPISGHVSLYWYRQALGQGPEFLTYFNYEAQQDKSGLPNDRFSAERPEGSISTLTIQRTEQRDSAMYRCASSPGLGLGVDYGYTFGSGTRLTVV.

About this clonotype itself: A much larger clone lies one base from this, so it may be a read error. This chain's CDR3 is CANSLERGPQETQYF. The CDR3, as DNA: TGTGCCAACAGCTTAGAGCGCGGGCCCCAAGAGACCCAGTACTTC. The chain combines TRBV7-8 with TRBJ2-5; a possible D gene is TRBD2 (5 bases). The CDR3 contains 15 residues. The germline gives CDR1 SGHVS, CDR2 FQNEAQ.

The chain carries TRBV2 and TRBJ2-1, with a possible D match to TRBD2 (5 bases). The CDR3 has 15 residues. Trimming removed 2 bases from V and 5 bases from J, with 13 bases in between. CDR1 is SNHLY and CDR2 is FYNNEI in the germline V gene. CDR3 sequence: CASSEIGLGDNEQFF. The CDR3 DNA follows: TGTGCCAGCAGTGAAATAGGGTTGGGAGACAATGAGCAGTTCTTC.

The chain carries TRBV13 and TRBJ2-7; no clear D. The germline gives CDR1 PRHDT, CDR2 FYEKMQ (reference sequence). This CDR3 has 13 amino acids. V lost 7 bases and J 1 base, leaving 11 bases between the germline ends. The CDR3 is CASTPPESYEQYV. The CDR3 nucleotides read TGTGCCAGCACCCCACCGGAGTCCTACGAGCAGTACGTC.

This clonotype was detected a few times. The chain combines TRBV19 with TRBJ1-5; TRBD1 might be the D (6 bases). This CDR3 spans 15 amino acids. The V end lost 5 bases, the J end lost 4 bases, and 15 bases lay between the germline ends. Germline lookup yields CDR1 LNHDA and CDR2 SQIVND (reference sequence). DNA of the CDR3: TGTGCCAGTAGTGCCCCGGACAGCCCGAATCAGCCCCAGCATTTT. As protein: CASSAPDSPNQPQHF.

The chain employs TRBV12-3 or TRBV12-4 and TRBJ1-1; TRBD1 might be the D (5 bases). The germline V and J ends were trimmed by 6 bases and 4 bases, with 18 bases remaining between them. The CDR3 has 15 amino acids. The CDR3 region has the DNA TGTGCCAGCAGCTCCCTCCTAACAGGCGGCACTGAAGCTTTCTTT. This translates into CASSSLLTGGTEAFF.

This sequence joins TRBV6-8 and TRBJ1-2, with D perhaps matching TRBD1 (5 bases). This CDR3 is built from 16 residues. The germline CDR1 and CDR2 sequences are MNHGY and SAAAGT. Deletions cut 0 bases from V and 0 bases from J, with 11 bases between. CDR3 residues: CASSYSFREPNYGYTF. The CDR3 DNA reads as TGTGCCAGCAGTTACTCGTTCAGGGAGCCTAACTATGGCTACACCTTC.

The chain is built from TRBV12-3 or TRBV12-4 and TRBJ2-1; 9 positions match TRBD1. This CDR3 comprises 13 residues. V trimming: 9 bases; J trimming: 10 bases; junction bases outside the gene matches: 10. Written as DNA, the CDR3 is TGTGCCAGTACTGAACAGGGGGCAGAGGAGCAGTTCTTC. Residues: CASTEQGAEEQFF.

This clonotype has just a few counts. The chain is built from TRBV6-1 and TRBJ1-1; maybe TRBD1 (6 bases). This CDR3 region has 14 residues. The V end was cut by 4 bases, the J end by 1 base, with 10 bases between. Germline V CDR1 and CDR2: MNHNS, SASEGT. In nucleotides, the CDR3 is TGTGCCAGCAGTGGCTGGACAGCGAACACTGAAGCTTTCTTT. This encodes CASSGWTANTEAFF.

J is TRBJ1-4 and V is TRBV5-6; 8 bases match TRBD1. Trimming at V came to 0 bases and at J to 9 bases, leaving 4 bases not matched to a gene. The CDR3 is 14 amino acids. Germline CDR1 SGHDT, CDR2 YYEEEE. DNA of the CDR3: TGTGCCAGCAGCTTGGGGACAGGGTTCCAAAAACTGTTTTTT. Its protein product is CASSLGTGFQKLFF.

This clonotype was detected a few times. V is TRBV6-5 and J is TRBJ2-3; 7 nucleotides align to TRBD2. CDR1 and CDR2 (germline): MNHEY, SVGAGI. Unmatched junction bases numbered 12, after V lost 4 bases and J lost 5 bases. The CDR3 spans 16 residues. CDR3 loop: CASSSLSSGRLDTQYF. In DNA form, the CDR3 reads TGTGCCAGCAGTTCCCTTAGTAGCGGGCGTTTAGATACGCAGTATTTT.

Turning to this clonotype: This sequence may be a read error, since a much larger clone differs from it by one base. This sequence joins TRBV12-3 or TRBV12-4 and TRBJ2-1; D unresolved. V lost 5 bases and J 0 bases, leaving 5 bases between the germline ends. The CDR3 runs 13 residues. CDR3 nucleotides: TGTGCCAGCAGTGCGAGCTCCTACAATGAGCAGTTCTTC. Encoded protein: CASSASSYNEQFF.

This chain links TRBV12-3 or TRBV12-4 with TRBJ2-1, with 8 bases identical to TRBD1. The CDR3 has 14 amino acids. V trimming: 5 bases; J trimming: 5 bases; junction bases outside the gene matches: 5. The CDR3: CASSEQGVHNEQFF. CDR3 bases: TGTGCCAGCAGTGAACAGGGGGTACACAATGAGCAGTTCTTC.

The CDR3: CASSPRGFSNQPQHF. CDR3 nucleotide sequence: TGCGCCAGCAGCCCGCGGGGGTTCTCTAATCAGCCCCAGCATTTT. V and J are TRBV4-1 and TRBJ1-5; D perhaps matches TRBD1 (5 bases). Germline-derived CDR1 and CDR2 are MGHRA and YSYEKL. V lost 4 bases and J 4 bases, leaving 14 bases between the germline ends. The CDR3 loop spans 15 amino acids.

This clonotype has just one count. The chain combines TRBV7-9 with TRBJ2-1; D may be TRBD1 (6 bases). This CDR3 comprises 13 residues. V shed 3 bases and J shed 9 bases, with 12 bases lying between them. The germline V gene encodes CDR1 SEHNR and CDR2 FQNEAQ (reference sequence). CDR3 DNA sequence: TGTGCCAGCAGCTTTGTTGGGGGCGGTGAGCAGTTCTTC. Its translation: CASSFVGGGEQFF.